This T cell receptor (beta chain) came from a study of blood T cell repertoires in COVID-19. The wider study: T cells, B-cell-depleted T cells, or PBMCs provided the cDNA or gDNA that served as material.

The authors' processing: Amplified reference gene primers provided the basis for estimating nucleated cell counts. The method was immunoSEQ multiplex PCR; TCRdb's version includes in-frame clones alone and lacks a portion of them. V, J and clone size were drawn from that table, and D and trimming were deduced from the DNA. Found here are 110,000 to 150,000 clones, approximately 84% of them singletons; the top ten hold more than 7%. The CDR3 extends over 13 amino acids. Germline V gives CDR1 SGHNT, CDR2 YYREEE (reference sequence). Trimming cost V 4 bases and J 6 bases; bases outside gene matches: 6. The receptor was isolated from a human donor in a cohort sampled during active COVID-19. The chain links TRBV5-4 to TRBJ2-7; TRBD2 agrees at 8 bases. The sequencing sample was made of peripheral blood. The CDR3 nucleotides read TGTGCCAGCAGCGTGGGACTAGGCCTCGAGCAGTACTTC. It translates to CASSVGLGLEQYF. The full variable domain, completed using reference TRBV5-4 and TRBJ2-7, is ETGVTQSPTHLIKTRGQQVTLRCSSQSGHNTVSWYQQALGQGPQFIFQYYREEENGRGNFPPRFSGLQFPNYSSELNVNALELDDSALYLCASSVGLGLEQYFGPGTRLTVT.